Included here is one T cell receptor (beta chain) sequence, with context. Its cognate antigen is unknown. CDR1 is DFQATT, CDR2 SNEGSKA, per germline (reference sequence). The CDR3 is 13 amino acids. Trimming pared 6 bases from V and 1 base from J, leaving 13 bases between. The data are from a study of response to subunit inactivated influenza vaccine. Findings and limits, study-wide: T cells newly recruited by each seasonal influenza vaccination are few, the authors suggested.

TCRdb reanalysed the RT-PCR reads using MiXCR and keeps one entry per CDR3 protein. The table lists around 480,000 distinct CDR3 sequences, approximately 17% of them singletons, with 3% to 3.5% in the top ten. The chain carries TRBV20-1 and TRBJ2-7; D might be TRBD1 or TRBD2, each matching 5 bases. The clonotype comes from a man aged 50 to 69 who received an inactivated influenza vaccine. The input for sequencing was CD4+ T cells sorted from PBMCs, taken less than 30 months after vaccination. CDR3 bases: TGCAGTGCGAGGGCCGGGGCGTCCTACGAGCAGTACTTC. This codes for CSARAGASYEQYF.